This is a list of T cell receptor beta chains from one sample in a study of blood T cell repertoires in COVID-19. Here immunoSEQ multiplex PCR was the method, and the copy in TCRdb shows in-frame clones only, minus some. The top ten clones hold under 0.3% of a sample with just over 650,000 clones, 90% of them seen once. The specimen was peripheral blood. The source of these receptors is a young woman with acute or convalescent COVID-19. Both conserved end residues are part of each CDR3. The order of the fields is J gene, V gene, D gene, CDR3 protein. A D gene is named only where the DNA matches it firmly.

>TRBJ1-5|TRBV4-2|TRBD1
CASSQVVGGTGGLRVGNQPQHF
>TRBJ1-1|TRBV11-2|NA
CASSPLGMNTEAFF
>TRBJ1-3|TRBV6-5|TRBD1
CASWRQGGAGNTIYF
>TRBJ1-2|TRBV5-1|NA
CASSLASGEGYTF
>TRBJ2-3|TRBV9|TRBD1
CASSALPGQEGADTQYF
>TRBJ2-2|TRBV3-1/TRBV3-2|NA
CASSLDISGFNTGELFF
>TRBJ1-1|TRBV19|NA
CATNPGWGGTEAFF
>TRBJ2-7|TRBV15|NA
CATSRVRASYEQYF
>TRBJ1-1|TRBV11-2|NA
CASSLAPGGRTEAFF
>TRBJ2-7|TRBV4-1|TRBD1
CASSGGTGVLYF
>TRBJ2-2|TRBV2|NA
CASILLLEELAGELFF
>TRBJ1-2|TRBV5-5|NA
CASSLGAPHYGYTF
>TRBJ2-7|TRBV3-1/TRBV3-2|TRBD2
CASSQFRVLAGRPPYEQYF
>TRBJ1-4|TRBV21-1|NA
CASIEGTGSEKLFF
>TRBJ2-3|TRBV7-9|NA
CASSDSQGPDTQYF
>TRBJ1-4|TRBV7-9|NA
CASSLVNRVEKLFF
>TRBJ2-1|TRBV28|NA
CASSFTDNEQFF
>TRBJ1-1|TRBV10-3|TRBD1
CAISLQGVGTEAFF
>TRBJ1-2|TRBV30|TRBD1
CAWSPPDRANYGYTF
>TRBJ2-5|TRBV19|TRBD2
CASSGRRRETQYF
>TRBJ2-2|TRBV12-5|TRBD1
CASGLVPGQYLTGELFF
>TRBJ1-3|TRBV19|TRBD1
CASRPGGGNTIYF
>TRBJ1-2|TRBV4-2|NA
CASSQGLGGGDGYTF
>TRBJ2-2|TRBV29-1|TRBD2
CSVGGLAGAGTGELFF
>TRBJ1-1|TRBV25-1|NA
CASRAGSTEAFF
>TRBJ1-3|TRBV11-2|NA
CASSLDRVLSGNTIYF
>TRBJ1-1|TRBV6-5|TRBD1
CASSYSRGSTEAFF
>TRBJ2-7|TRBV6-5|NA
CASSASSGHEQYF
>TRBJ1-1|TRBV7-6|TRBD1
CASSSGGYGTEAFF
>TRBJ1-2|TRBV18|NA
CASSPDRSPGGYTF
>TRBJ1-6|TRBV7-9|TRBD1
CASSVKGVWDRGKNSPLHF
>TRBJ2-3|TRBV7-8|TRBD1
CASSLAGTGPQGTQYF
>TRBJ1-2|TRBV9|NA
CASSPRGADYGYTF
>TRBJ2-5|TRBV13|NA
CASSFGRQAQETQYF
>TRBJ1-6|TRBV7-2|TRBD1
CASSLEPGGNSPLHF
>TRBJ1-2|TRBV6-2/TRBV6-3|NA
CASSYSNQGGSYGYTF
>TRBJ2-6|TRBV4-3|NA
CASSQDRGSGANVLTF
>TRBJ1-1|TRBV19|TRBD1
CASTVTGGVYTEAFF
>TRBJ1-1|TRBV3-1/TRBV3-2|NA
CASSQMRTEAFF
>TRBJ2-7|TRBV9|NA
CASSVAGDPRETYEQYF
>TRBJ2-5|TRBV18|TRBD2
CASSPPGGGPKGTQYF
>TRBJ1-2|TRBV29-1|TRBD1
CSVAYRGQGAGYGYTF
>TRBJ1-2|TRBV19|TRBD1
CASSLGQGGITNYGYTF
>TRBJ1-2|TRBV6-1|NA
CASSEALPGLYGYTF
>TRBJ1-1|TRBV5-1|NA
CASSFTRQLNTEAFF
>TRBJ1-1|TRBV6-6|TRBD1
CASSNRGRAFF
>TRBJ1-4|TRBV28|NA
CATYPGLNEKLFF
>TRBJ1-1|TRBV11-2|NA
CASSLRRGRFTEAFF
>TRBJ2-2|TRBV9|NA
CASSAKITGELFF
>TRBJ2-4|TRBV21-1|NA
CASSNWGQTKNIQYF
>TRBJ2-7|TRBV5-5|NA
CASSLMGELEQYF
>TRBJ1-2|TRBV7-3|NA
CASSGDSLHGYTF